The rows below give T cell receptor beta chains drawn from one sample of a study of CD8 T cells in ankylosing spondylitis. TCRdb re-derived calls from the 5' RACE reads in MiXCR, one entry per CDR3 protein. The repertoire includes under 150,000 distinct CDR3 sequences, roughly a sixth of them detected once, and roughly a third sits in the top ten. Sequenced input: blood, either unsorted or a sorted T cell fraction (not recorded which). The receptors derive from a male donor with ankylosing spondylitis. Both conserved end residues are part of each CDR3. Fields, in order: clone size, V gene, J gene, D gene, CDR3 protein, CDR3 DNA. D genes are given only for firm matches. Not every row has a clone size; where given, it reads once, few, many or a size class.

few	TRBV11-2	TRBJ2-7	-	CASSSRHVGLYF	TGTGCCAGCAGCTCAAGACATGTGGGGCTCTACTTC
-	TRBV20-1	TRBJ2-3	TRBD1	CSARGTGGEADTQYF	TGCAGTGCTAGGGGTACAGGGGGTGAGGCAGATACGCAGTATTTT
-	TRBV7-9	TRBJ2-7	-	CASSAVDRDYLDEQYF	TGTGCCAGCAGCGCCGTGGACAGGGACTATCTAGACGAGCAGTACTTC
few	TRBV20-1	TRBJ2-1	-	CSARDHRKSVYNEQFF	TGCAGTGCTAGAGATCACCGGAAATCGGTCTACAATGAGCAGTTCTTC
few	TRBV19	TRBJ2-2	-	CANYGPPGRNTGELFF	TGTGCCAACTACGGTCCCCCGGGACGGAACACCGGGGAGCTGTTTTTT
-	TRBV12-5	TRBJ1-2	-	CASGLATRDNDGYTF	TGTGCTAGTGGTCTTGCCACCCGGGACAATGATGGCTACACCTTC
few	TRBV4-1	TRBJ2-7	TRBD2	CASSQTTSGASYEQYF	TGCGCCAGCAGCCAGACAACTAGCGGGGCCTCCTACGAGCAGTACTTC
-	TRBV20-1	TRBJ2-3	-	CSAFVGVSTDTQYF	TGCAGTGCTTTCGTGGGGGTTAGCACAGATACGCAGTATTTT
-	TRBV7-8	TRBJ1-1	TRBD1	CASSLVRQGFTEAFF	TGTGCCAGCAGCTTAGTTAGACAGGGGTTCACTGAAGCTTTCTTT
-	TRBV6-1	TRBJ2-7	-	CASSLDKSPYEQYF	TGTGCCAGCAGTCTGGACAAAAGTCCCTACGAGCAGTACTTC
-	TRBV23-1	TRBJ2-4	TRBD2	CASTQTSGGGNIQYF	TGCGCCAGCACCCAGACTAGCGGGGGGGGAAACATTCAGTACTTC
many	TRBV29-1	TRBJ2-1	-	CSVVGTRLYNEQFF	TGCAGCGTTGTTGGGACAAGACTCTACAATGAGCAGTTCTTC
-	TRBV27	TRBJ2-3	-	CASSLFWVARGGTDTQYF	TGTGCCAGCAGTTTATTTTGGGTAGCGAGGGGCGGCACAGATACGCAGTATTTT
-	TRBV7-9	TRBJ1-2	-	CASSLAFPGTRGYTF	TGTGCCAGCAGCTTAGCTTTTCCCGGGACCCGTGGCTACACCTTC
few	TRBV2	TRBJ1-5	-	CASRDSSPKPQHF	TGTGCCAGCAGGGACAGTTCCCCGAAGCCCCAGCATTTT
-	TRBV6-2/TRBV6-3	TRBJ1-5	-	CASSYSVPASLGQPQHF	TGTGCCAGCAGTTACTCGGTTCCAGCGTCTCTGGGTCAGCCCCAGCATTTT
-	TRBV5-1	TRBJ2-3	-	CASSDPGVTDTQYF	TGCGCCAGCAGCGATCCAGGGGTCACAGATACGCAGTATTTT
-	TRBV18	TRBJ2-2	-	CASSPPGGGIGGELFF	TGTGCCAGCTCACCACCGGGAGGAGGGATCGGCGGGGAGCTGTTTTTT
-	TRBV5-1	TRBJ2-1	TRBD2	CASSPGTSGRWEQFF	TGCGCCAGCAGCCCCGGGACTAGCGGGAGATGGGAGCAGTTCTTC
-	TRBV7-9	TRBJ2-1	TRBD2	CASIHGTSGYNEQFF	TGTGCCAGCATACATGGGACTAGCGGATACAATGAGCAGTTCTTC
few	TRBV12-3/TRBV12-4	TRBJ1-1	-	CASSLAYGEAFF	TGTGCCAGCAGTTTAGCGTACGGTGAAGCTTTCTTT
once	TRBV9	TRBJ1-4	TRBD1	CASSAPTGMDEKLFF	TGTGCCAGCAGCGCCCCGACAGGGATGGATGAAAAACTGTTTTTT
-	TRBV7-9	TRBJ1-5	-	CASSLHFGDQPQHF	TGTGCCAGCAGCTTACATTTCGGAGATCAGCCCCAGCATTTT
few	TRBV20-1	TRBJ1-5	TRBD1	CSARADRESNQPQHF	TGCAGTGCTAGAGCGGACAGGGAAAGCAATCAGCCCCAGCATTTT
-	TRBV20-1	TRBJ1-1	-	CSATSRQMNTEAFF	TGCAGTGCCACCTCCAGACAGATGAACACTGAAGCTTTCTTT
-	TRBV25-1	TRBJ1-3	-	CASSEGSKGPGGNTIYF	TGTGCCAGCAGTGAAGGCTCGAAGGGCCCGGGGGGAAACACCATATATTTT
-	TRBV19	TRBJ2-2	-	CASSMNRQGSTGELFF	TGTGCCAGTAGTATGAATAGGCAGGGGTCCACCGGGGAGCTGTTTTTT
few	TRBV20-1	TRBJ2-5	-	CSAREPESAPETQYF	TGCAGTGCTAGAGAACCGGAGTCGGCCCCAGAGACCCAGTACTTC
-	TRBV29-1	TRBJ2-5	TRBD2	CSVDTLAGTQETQYF	TGCAGCGTTGATACGCTAGCGGGGACACAAGAGACCCAGTACTTC
-	TRBV7-8	TRBJ2-1	-	CASRLGQHNEQFF	TGTGCCAGCAGGTTAGGACAGCACAATGAGCAGTTCTTC
few	TRBV7-2	TRBJ2-1	TRBD2	CASSLAVGGTYNEQFF	TGTGCCAGCAGCTTAGCGGTGGGAGGGACCTACAATGAGCAGTTCTTC
-	TRBV11-2	TRBJ2-7	-	CASSPDRGGAYEQYF	TGTGCCAGCAGTCCCGACCGGGGAGGAGCCTACGAGCAGTACTTC
-	TRBV7-9	TRBJ1-2	-	CASRSDRSPKYGYTF	TGTGCCAGCAGGTCCGACAGGTCCCCTAAGTATGGCTACACCTTC
few	TRBV14	TRBJ1-5	-	CASSQISNQPQHF	TGTGCCAGCAGCCAGATTTCGAATCAGCCCCAGCATTTT
few	TRBV20-1	TRBJ2-1	-	CSAEPNSSNEQFF	TGCAGTGCCGAGCCCAATAGCAGCAATGAGCAGTTCTTC
few	TRBV7-9	TRBJ1-1	TRBD1	CASSTDRVGESTEAFF	TGTGCCAGCAGCACCGACAGGGTTGGCGAGAGCACTGAAGCTTTCTTT
few	TRBV6-2/TRBV6-3	TRBJ2-7	-	CASSYWPFGAANSYEQYF	TGTGCCAGCAGTTACTGGCCCTTTGGGGCGGCCAACTCCTACGAGCAGTACTTC
many	TRBV29-1	TRBJ1-2	-	CSVEIGTLYGYTF	TGCAGCGTTGAAATAGGGACCCTCTATGGCTACACCTTC
-	TRBV11-2	TRBJ1-5	-	CASSLGSGTNQPQHF	TGTGCCAGCAGCTTAGGTTCAGGGACTAATCAGCCCCAGCATTTT
-	TRBV27	TRBJ2-1	-	CASSFSGAIYNEQFF	TGTGCCAGCAGTTTTTCGGGGGCGATTTACAATGAGCAGTTCTTC
many	TRBV7-9	TRBJ2-1	TRBD2	CASSPKAGSSYNEQFF	TGTGCCAGCAGCCCGAAAGCGGGATCGTCCTACAATGAGCAGTTCTTC
-	TRBV12-3/TRBV12-4	TRBJ2-5	TRBD2	CASGTSGRRQETQYF	TGTGCCAGCGGGACTAGCGGGAGACGACAAGAGACCCAGTACTTC
few	TRBV7-9	TRBJ2-2	-	CASSLRTANTGELFF	TGTGCCAGCAGCTTAAGGACAGCGAACACCGGGGAGCTGTTTTTT
-	TRBV12-5	TRBJ2-7	-	CASGFLGLEPYEQYF	TGTGCTAGTGGTTTTTTGGGACTCGAGCCGTACGAGCAGTACTTC
few	TRBV5-1	TRBJ2-2	-	CASSFRGTGELFF	TGCGCCAGCAGCTTCCGCGGTACCGGGGAGCTGTTTTTT
-	TRBV6-2/TRBV6-3	TRBJ2-7	-	CASFDSPYEQYF	TGTGCCAGTTTTGACAGCCCCTACGAGCAGTACTTC